This T cell receptor beta chain originates from a study of blood T cell repertoires in COVID-19. Produced via immunoSEQ multiplex PCR; TCRdb's table is partial and in-frame only. The repertoire holds some 330,000 clones, around 89% seen once, with 3.5% to 4% in the top ten. The source of this sequence is a woman in her forties or fifties with active or convalescent COVID-19. Sequencing was performed on peripheral blood.

Here the CDR3 DNA reads TGTGCCAGCAGCTTCGTAACAGGGGGCTACGAGCAGTACTTC. Its protein product is CASSFVTGGYEQYF. The chain uses TRBV7-2 and TRBJ2-7, with 8 bases that match TRBD1. Unmatched junction bases numbered 4, after V lost 3 bases and J lost 3 bases. From germline, CDR1 is SGHTA and CDR2 FQGNSA. The CDR3 is 14 amino acids.